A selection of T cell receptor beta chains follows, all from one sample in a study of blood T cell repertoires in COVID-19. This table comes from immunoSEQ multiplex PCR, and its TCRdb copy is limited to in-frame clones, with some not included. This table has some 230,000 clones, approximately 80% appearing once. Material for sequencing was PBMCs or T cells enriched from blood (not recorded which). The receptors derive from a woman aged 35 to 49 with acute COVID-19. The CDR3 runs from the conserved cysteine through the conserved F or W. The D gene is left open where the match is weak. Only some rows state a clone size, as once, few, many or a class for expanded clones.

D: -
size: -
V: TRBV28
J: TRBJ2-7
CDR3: CASSPTVGRGGRGYEQYF
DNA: TGTGCCAGCAGCCCTACCGTGGGGAGAGGGGGCCGGGGGTACGAGCAGTACTTC

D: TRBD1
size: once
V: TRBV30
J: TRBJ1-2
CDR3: CAWSGPGQANYGYTF
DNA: TGTGCCTGGAGTGGCCCGGGACAGGCTAACTATGGCTACACCTTC

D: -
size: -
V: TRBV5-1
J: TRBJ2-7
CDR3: CASSVGQVIDEQYF
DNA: TGCGCCAGCAGCGTAGGACAAGTAATCGACGAGCAGTACTTC

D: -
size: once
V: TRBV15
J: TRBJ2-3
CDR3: CATSRDGARRTDTQYF
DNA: TGTGCCACCAGCAGAGATGGGGCTAGGCGCACAGATACGCAGTATTTT

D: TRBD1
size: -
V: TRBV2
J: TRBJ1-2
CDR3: CASSHGQEERDGYTF
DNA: TGTGCCAGCAGCCATGGACAGGAAGAAAGGGATGGCTACACCTTC

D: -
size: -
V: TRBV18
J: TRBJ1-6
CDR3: CASSYDREKNSPLHF
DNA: TGTGCCAGCTCATACGACCGGGAGAAAAATTCACCCCTCCACTTT

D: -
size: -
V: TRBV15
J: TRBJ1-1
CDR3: CATSRDNRRNTEAFF
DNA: TGTGCCACCAGCAGAGATAACAGGCGGAACACTGAAGCTTTCTTT

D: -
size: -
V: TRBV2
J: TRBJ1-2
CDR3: CASITRRPGGGYTF
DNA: TGTGCCAGCATCACGAGGAGACCGGGGGGCGGCTACACCTTC

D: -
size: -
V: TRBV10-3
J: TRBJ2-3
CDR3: CAISGAGTDTQYF
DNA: TGTGCCATCAGTGGGGCTGGAACAGATACGCAGTATTTT

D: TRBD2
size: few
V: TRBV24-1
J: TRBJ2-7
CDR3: CATSDTGTSVYEQYF
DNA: TGTGCCACCAGTGATACCGGGACTAGCGTCTACGAGCAGTACTTC

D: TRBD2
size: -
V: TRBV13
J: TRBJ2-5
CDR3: CASSSRLAEYQETQYF
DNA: TGTGCCAGCAGCTCAAGACTAGCGGAATACCAAGAGACCCAGTACTTC

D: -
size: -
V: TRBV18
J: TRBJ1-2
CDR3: CASSPIEANGYTF
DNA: TGTGCCAGCTCACCGATCGAAGCCAATGGCTACACCTTC

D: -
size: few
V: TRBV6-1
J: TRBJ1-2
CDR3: CASSEGLVYGYTF
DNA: TGTGCCAGCAGTGAGGGGCTGGTCTATGGCTACACCTTC